Following are 25 T cell receptor beta chains from one sample sequenced in a study of OX40 agonist ivuxolimab in advanced cancers. Produced via immunoSEQ multiplex PCR; TCRdb's table is partial and in-frame only. Of approximately 54,000 clones in the sample, more than 85% were seen once. This specimen was CD4+ or CD8+ T cells sorted from blood, taken in a trial of the OX40 agonist ivuxolimab. These receptors came from an adult with an advanced solid tumor such as melanoma, head and neck, liver or kidney cancer.

This chain connects TRBV5-6 to TRBJ1-6; D gene unclear. CDR1 is SGHDT, CDR2 YYEEEE, per germline. This CDR3 has 13 amino acids. Trimming shortened V by 1 base and J by 8 bases, and 7 bases separated the two germline ends. CDR3 coding DNA: TGTGCCAGCAGCTTGCTCGACTATTCACCCCTCCACTTT. It is translated as CASSLLDYSPLHF. Full variable domain (rest looked up from reference TRBV5-6 and TRBJ1-6): DAGVTQSPTHLIKTRGQQVTLRCSPKSGHDTVSWYQQALGQGPQFIFQYYEEEERQRGNFPDRFSGHQFPNYSSELNVNALLLGDSALYLCASSLLDYSPLHFGNGTRLTVT.

The chain has TRBV7-2 and TRBJ2-2, with D possibly being TRBD1 or TRBD2 (5 bases each). CDR3 size: 19 residues. The ends were cut back, 2 bases at V and 3 bases at J, with 22 bases in the middle. Germline V gene lookup returns CDR1 SGHTA and CDR2 FQGNSA. The CDR3 nucleotides are TGTGCCAGCAGCTTAAAGGGGCCGAAGTTCCGCGGGTACACCGGGGAGCTGTTTTTT. Translating gives CASSLKGPKFRGYTGELFF.

The chain recombines TRBV7-9 with TRBJ2-5; D is possibly TRBD2 (6 bases). Trimming shortened V by 7 bases and J by 3 bases, and 18 bases separated the two germline ends. This CDR3 region has 15 residues. Looked up from germline, CDR1 is SEHNR and CDR2 is FQNEAQ (reference sequence). CDR3 in amino acids: CASTNGKSGEETQYF. The DNA of the CDR3 is TGTGCCAGCACCAACGGAAAATCGGGGGAAGAGACCCAGTACTTC.

The chain carries TRBV27 and TRBJ1-2; D ambiguous. Germline-derived CDR1 and CDR2 are MNHEY and SMNVEV (reference sequence). The length of the CDR3 is 11 residues. Trimming left V 10 bases short and J 4 bases short, with 10 bases between. CDR3 DNA: TGTGCCACATGGGGTATCTATGGCTACACCTTC. Residues: CATWGIYGYTF.

This chain joins TRBV2 and TRBJ2-7; D is possibly TRBD1 (6 bases). The CDR3 is made up of 14 amino acids. V lost 5 bases to trimming and J lost 0 bases, with 11 bases between them. The germline gives CDR1 SNHLY, CDR2 FYNNEI. The CDR3 region is CASSTTGISYEQYF. The CDR3 DNA follows: TGTGCCAGCAGTACAACAGGGATCTCCTACGAGCAGTACTTC.

This chain uses TRBV4-3 with TRBJ2-1; 15 positions match TRBD2. The ends lost 0 bases at V and 10 bases at J; junction bases unmatched: 4. The CDR3 length is 16 residues. The germline gives CDR1 LGHNA, CDR2 YSLEER. CDR3: CASSQDGGTSGGEQFF. The CDR3 bases are TGCGCCAGCAGCCAAGATGGAGGGACTAGCGGGGGGGAGCAGTTCTTC.

The genes are TRBV27 and TRBJ1-2, with TRBD1 identical over 8 bases. The CDR3 spans 18 residues. V was clipped by 0 bases and J by 8 bases; unmatched bases: 17. CDR1 MNHEY and CDR2 SMNVEV come from the germline V gene (reference sequence). CDR3 in DNA: TGTGCCAGCAGTTTATCGCCCGGGGCGGACGGACAGGGCGGAGGCTACACCTTC. It is translated as CASSLSPGADGQGGGYTF.

This clone was counted once. The V gene is TRBV4-3, the J gene TRBJ2-3, with 10 nucleotides matching TRBD2. CDR1 is LGHNA and CDR2 is YSLEER in the germline V gene. The CDR3 length is 16 residues. V gave up 1 base and J gave up 3 bases; unmatched junction bases: 4. The CDR3: CASSQGAAGGTDTQYF. For the CDR3, the DNA is TGCGCCAGCAGCCAAGGGGCAGCGGGAGGGACAGATACGCAGTATTTT.

This clone is termed medium-sized (0.01 to 0.1%). CDR3 nucleotides: TGTGCCAGCAGTTACTCGCGAAATGGGTTATATCAGCCCCAGCATTTT. As protein: CASSYSRNGLYQPQHF. The chain joins TRBV6-6 to TRBJ1-5; D uncertain. V was pared by 0 bases and J by 5 bases, with 14 bases between. CDR1 and CDR2 (germline): MNHNY, SVGAGI (reference sequence). The CDR3 extends over 16 amino acids.

V is TRBV19 and J is TRBJ2-1; a weak D match, TRBD2 (5 bases). There are 17 residues in the CDR3. With 5 bases removed from V and 5 bases from J, the gap between germline ends came to 22 bases. From germline, CDR1 is LNHDA and CDR2 SQIVND (reference sequence). The CDR3 is CASSPHGLRVMDNEQFF. DNA of the CDR3: TGTGCCAGTAGTCCCCATGGACTCCGAGTCATGGACAATGAGCAGTTCTTC.

V gene TRBV7-2 combines with J gene TRBJ2-7; D remains unclear. The CDR3 runs to 12 residues. V lost 6 bases to trimming and J lost 0 bases, with 6 bases between them. Germline CDR1 and CDR2: SGHTA and FQGNSA. For the CDR3, the DNA is TGTGCCAGCAGGGGAAACTCCTACGAGCAGTACTTC. Encoded protein: CASRGNSYEQYF.

This chain links TRBV4-1 with TRBJ2-1, with TRBD1 matching 7 bases. The J segment lost 4 bases and the V segment lost 0 bases, leaving 9 bases of the junction unmatched. The CDR3 has 17 residues. Germline CDR1 is MGHRA and CDR2 is YSYEKL. CDR3 nucleotides: TGCGCCAGCAGCCAAGATAGGCTCAGACAGGGATACAATGAGCAGTTCTTC. This encodes CASSQDRLRQGYNEQFF.

This chain connects TRBV7-3 to TRBJ2-3, with no clear D. Germline CDR1 is SGHTA and CDR2 is FQGTGA. The CDR3 is made up of 17 amino acids. Trimming pared 0 bases from V and 2 bases from J, leaving 15 bases between. This CDR3 reads CASSLTHRPFDTDTQYF. The CDR3 DNA reads TGTGCCAGCAGCTTAACGCATAGACCCTTCGACACAGATACGCAGTATTTT. Full variable domain (rest looked up from reference TRBV7-3 and TRBJ2-3): GAGVSQTPSNKVTEKGKYVELRCDPISGHTALYWYRQSLGQGPEFLIYFQGTGAADDSGLPNDRFFAVRPEGSVSTLKIQRTERGDSAVYLCASSLTHRPFDTDTQYFGPGTRLTVL.

V is TRBV15 and J is TRBJ2-7; D perhaps matches TRBD1 (6 bases). The CDR3 runs to 15 residues. V lost 0 bases and J 3 bases, leaving 12 bases between the germline ends. Per germline, CDR1 LNHNV and CDR2 YYDKDF (reference sequence). The CDR3: CATSRDRGYIYEQYF. The CDR3 bases are TGTGCCACCAGCAGAGACAGGGGTTATATCTACGAGCAGTACTTC.

This chain uses TRBV14 with TRBJ2-1; 9 bases are shared with TRBD2. The ends lost 4 bases at V and 8 bases at J; junction bases unmatched: 12. Germline loops: CDR1 SGHDN, CDR2 FVKESK. The CDR3 contains 16 residues. As DNA, the CDR3 is TGTGCCAGCAGCCGCCTAACCGGGACTAGCTTCGATGAGCAGTTCTTC. Translating gives CASSRLTGTSFDEQFF.

The rearrangement uses TRBV20-1 and TRBJ1-2; D not resolved. The CDR3 has 11 amino acids. The germline CDR1 and CDR2 sequences are DFQATT and SNEGSKA (reference sequence). Here the CDR3 DNA reads TGCAGCCCTAATCCAAGACTTGGCTACACCTTC. Protein sequence: CSPNPRLGYTF.

CDR3 DNA sequence: TGTGCCAGCACTTATGGGGGGTTCTCGCAAGAGACCCAGTACTTC. Protein sequence: CASTYGGFSQETQYF. The chain joins TRBV28 to TRBJ2-5; tentative D call: TRBD2 (6 bases). CDR1 and CDR2 from the germline V gene are MDHEN and SYDVKM. V dropped 7 bases and J dropped 2 bases, with 17 bases sitting between them. The CDR3 covers 15 residues.

CDR3 amino acids: CAWSPVPYGYTF. The CDR3 DNA follows: TGTGCCTGGAGTCCGGTCCCGTATGGCTACACCTTC. V and J are TRBV30 and TRBJ1-2; D gene ambiguous. The length of the CDR3 is 12 residues. Trimming cost V 2 bases and J 5 bases, with 9 bases left between them. The V gene's germline CDR1 is GTSNPN and CDR2 SVGIG (reference sequence).

The chain joins TRBV4-1 to TRBJ2-7, with D possibly being TRBD2 (5 bases). The CDR3 sequence is 17 residues long. Trimming stripped 5 bases from V and 5 bases from J, with 25 bases between. Germline lookup yields CDR1 MGHRA and CDR2 YSYEKL. In DNA, the CDR3 is TGCGCCAGCAGCTACCGGCCTAGCCTACACCCCTTGGACGAGCAGTACTTC. It codes for CASSYRPSLHPLDEQYF.

The chain is built from TRBV11-2 and TRBJ2-7; possibly TRBD1 or TRBD2 for D (5 bases each). Germline CDR1 and CDR2: SGHAT and FQNNGV. The CDR3 has 16 amino acids. The V end lost 1 base, the J end lost 6 bases, and 19 bases lay between the germline ends. The CDR3 loop is CASSLGTGTEVLEQYF. In DNA form, the CDR3 reads TGTGCCAGCAGCTTAGGCACCGGGACGGAGGTTCTCGAGCAGTACTTC.

The chain joins TRBV13 to TRBJ2-3; TRBD1 aligns across 7 bases. The CDR3 totals 16 residues. Germline V gives CDR1 PRHDT, CDR2 FYEKMQ (reference sequence). The V segment lost 5 bases and the J segment 4 bases; nucleotides outside the gene matches: 12. The CDR3 sequence: CASSQGTDGRADTQYF. The DNA of the CDR3 is TGTGCCAGCAGCCAAGGGACAGACGGTAGGGCAGATACGCAGTATTTT.

This sequence joins TRBV5-4 and TRBJ2-7; no clear D. With 0 bases removed from V and 5 bases from J, the gap between germline ends came to 3 bases. CDR3 length: 11 residues. Germline CDR1 SGHNT, CDR2 YYREEE (reference sequence). CDR3 in amino acids: CASSLGHEQYF. DNA for the CDR3: TGTGCCAGCAGCTTGGGGCACGAGCAGTACTTC.

This chain links TRBV28 with TRBJ2-7; 8 bases map to TRBD2. Germline lookup yields CDR1 MDHEN and CDR2 SYDVKM. V lost 8 bases to trimming and J lost 3 bases; unmatched junction nucleotides: 6. The CDR3 length is 13 residues. The CDR3 region is CASEGREDYEQYF. CDR3 coding DNA: TGTGCCAGCGAGGGGCGGGAGGACTACGAGCAGTACTTC.

This clone was seen only once. This chain connects TRBV27 to TRBJ2-7; 7 bases fit TRBD1. This CDR3 spans 14 amino acids. J was trimmed by 2 bases and V by 5 bases; bases with no gene match: 6. CDR1 is MNHEY, CDR2 SMNVEV, per germline (reference sequence). CDR3 in DNA: TGTGCCAGCAGTCCCGGACAGGTCACCTACGAGCAGTACTTC. Protein product: CASSPGQVTYEQYF.

The count of this clone is one. The CDR3 DNA is TGTGCCAGTCAAGGGGCTAAGGGGGAGCTGTTTTTT. As protein: CASQGAKGELFF. The genes are TRBV19 and TRBJ2-2, with a tentative D call TRBD1 (5 bases). Trimming took 8 bases from V and 8 from J, leaving 12 bases between them. The CDR3 loop spans 12 amino acids. Germline-derived CDR1 and CDR2 are LNHDA and SQIVND (reference sequence). Using reference TRBV19 and TRBJ2-2 for the parts outside the CDR3, the full variable domain is DGGITQSPKYLFRKEGQNVTLSCEQNLNHDAMYWYRQDPGQGLRLIYYSQIVNDFQKGDIAEGYSVSREKKESFPLTVTSAQKNPTAFYLCASQGAKGELFFGEGSRLTVL.